Shown below are 10 T cell receptor beta chains from a single sample sequenced in a study of early T cells in non-severe SARS-CoV-2 infection. Using its own MiXCR run on the 5' RACE reads, TCRdb lists one record per CDR3 protein. The table has approximately 70,000 distinct CDR3 sequences, more than 8% seen once. The sequences come from whole blood, collected at baseline. The receptors come from an adult who was a healthcare worker with PCR-confirmed SARS-CoV-2 infection or an uninfected control (not recorded which).

This clonotype occurred many times. The genes are TRBV7-2 and TRBJ1-5, with D perhaps TRBD1 (5 bases). The V and J ends lost 8 bases and 4 bases respectively, with 6 bases between them. This CDR3 comprises 11 residues. Germline loops: CDR1 SGHTA, CDR2 FQGNSA. The chain's CDR3 is CASGGNQPQHF. The CDR3 DNA reads TGTGCCAGCGGGGGAAATCAGCCCCAGCATTTT.

This clonotype was found a few times. The chain joins TRBV12-3 or TRBV12-4 to TRBJ2-7; D not resolved. The CDR3 consists of 13 residues. Trimming left V 3 bases short and J 2 bases short, with 8 bases between. This CDR3 reads CASSFGRTYEQYF. CDR3 nucleotide sequence: TGTGCCAGCAGTTTTGGTCGGACCTACGAGCAGTACTTC.

This clonotype was seen once. This may arise from a read error, as a much more abundant clone is one base away. The rearrangement links TRBV11-3 to TRBJ2-3; 7 bases are a match to TRBD2. There are 15 residues in the CDR3. The germline CDR1 and CDR2 sequences are SGHNT and YENEEA. This chain's CDR3 is CASSSWGGSTDAQYF. Here the CDR3 DNA reads TGTGCCAGCAGCTCGTGGGGCGGGAGCACAGATGCGCAGTATTTT.

This chain connects TRBV4-2 to TRBJ2-3; D may match TRBD1 or TRBD2 (5 bases each). The CDR3 loop spans 16 amino acids. The germline gives CDR1 LGHNA, CDR2 YNFKEQ. The V and J ends lost 3 bases and 2 bases respectively, with 15 bases between them. The DNA of the CDR3 is TGTGCCAGCAGCCAGCGCGTGGGGGTTAACACAGATACGCAGTATTTT. This codes for CASSQRVGVNTDTQYF.

This chain joins TRBV5-1 and TRBJ1-1; D unresolved. Between the trimmed V and J ends, which lost 4 bases and 1 base, there was a span of 14 bases. The CDR3 runs 15 residues. Germline V CDR1 and CDR2: SGHRS, YFSETQ. The CDR3 loop is CASSPDHSSNTEAFF. DNA of the CDR3: TGCGCCAGCAGCCCGGACCATTCCTCGAACACTGAAGCTTTCTTT.

The chain couples TRBV28 to TRBJ2-7; a possible D gene is TRBD2 (5 bases). The germline V gene has CDR1 MDHEN and CDR2 SYDVKM. V gave up 5 bases and J gave up 4 bases, with 15 bases separating them. The CDR3 consists of 14 residues. The CDR3 nucleotides are TGTGCCAGCAGTCCCCCGGGGATGAATTACGAGCAGTACTTC. Amino acid sequence: CASSPPGMNYEQYF.

Ten or more counts support this clonotype. The chain joins TRBV6-5 to TRBJ1-5; 12 nucleotides agree with TRBD1. The V gene end was trimmed by 8 bases and the J gene end by 7 bases; junction bases not matched to a gene: 6. The CDR3 spans 14 residues. Germline V gene data show CDR1 as MNHEY and CDR2 as SVGAGI. The CDR3 nucleotides are TGTGCCAGCGGGACAGGGGGCGCGAGCCAGCCCCAGCATTTT. Its translation: CASGTGGASQPQHF.

This clonotype has more than one count but fewer than ten. The chain couples TRBV6-2 or TRBV6-3 to TRBJ2-5, with 7 bases that match TRBD2. CDR3 length: 15 residues. Germline V gene data show CDR1 as MNHEY and CDR2 as SVGEGT. V shed 3 bases and J 4 bases; nucleotides not matched to a gene: 8. The CDR3 here is CASSYGREGRETQYF. The DNA of the CDR3 is TGTGCCAGCAGTTATGGCAGGGAGGGCCGAGAGACCCAGTACTTC.

The chain couples TRBV10-2 to TRBJ2-7; D is possibly TRBD2 (7 bases). The CDR3 spans 16 residues. V was shortened by 3 bases and J by 0 bases, with 15 bases between the two germline ends. Germline CDR1 and CDR2: WSHSY and SAAADI. The CDR3 coding sequence is TGCGCCAGCAGTGACAAAGGGGGGAGGGGCTCCTACGAGCAGTACTTC. Translating it yields CASSDKGGRGSYEQYF.

V usage is TRBV6-2 or TRBV6-3 and J usage is TRBJ2-2; possibly TRBD1 for D (5 bases). Germline CDR1 MNHEY, CDR2 SVGEGT. This CDR3 contains 15 residues. Trimming stripped 2 bases from V and 1 base from J, with 8 bases between. The CDR3 DNA reads as TGTGCCAGCAGTTACGCAGGACAGAACACCGGGGAGCTGTTTTTT. It translates to CASSYAGQNTGELFF.